This T cell receptor (beta chain) was obtained from a study of blood T cell repertoires in COVID-19 (dated by TCRdb to 2019 to 2021). For the study in its entirety: Samples covering the acute and convalescent phases of COVID-19 were provided by collaborators in the United States, Italy and Spain. HLA class I and class II types, where available, came from metadata supplied by the sample provider rather than from assay-based typing. The dataset comprised deeply sampled blood TCRbeta repertoires from subjects exposed to, actively infected with, or recovered from COVID-19. A freely available public database, intended as a resource for researchers studying the immune response to SARS-CoV-2, is where the repertoires were released. The prospective study material was composed of cDNA or gDNA derived from T cells, B-cell-depleted T cells, or PBMCs. Samples were obtained from the ongoing ImmuneRACE study (first 160 participants) and from 1,254 subjects provided by 6 global collaborators. Nearly every sample came with metadata listing a de-identified subject ID, COVID-19 status, age in years and sex.

What the authors observed across the whole study: The amount of clinical and demographic metadata varied by source and participant and was provided uncurated.

TCRbeta CDR3 regions were amplified from genomic DNA using the immunoSEQ Assay, a bias-controlled multiplex PCR. The published analysis was carried out like this. The number of nucleated cells in each sample was estimated from the amplification of reference gene primers within the assay. To quantify the absolute abundance of each unique TCRbeta CDR3 rearrangement, sequence reads were collapsed and filtered. For each sample, productive Simpson clonality was calculated as the square root of Simpson's diversity index over productive rearrangements. The table was pulled from immuneACCESS by TCRdb, which kept in-frame rearrangements only. Such tables lose some clones; where checked, under half of the loss comes from unresolved V genes, and the rest has no known cause. V and J calls and clone size are as listed in that table; D and trimming were resolved from the DNA. For this sample the table gives 150,000 to 200,000 clones, of which roughly 82% were detected only once. The ten most abundant clones make up more than 6% of the sample.

With regard to this clone: Its binding antigen is unknown. No base quality values were provided; no much bigger clone lies one nucleotide off.

CDR1 is given as KGHSH and CDR2 as LQKENI, both from the germline V gene. The cysteine opens and the phenylalanine closes a CDR3 of 11 amino acids. Kept here is only the CDR3 DNA, which spans 33 bases and is read in frame from base 1. Trimming removed 4 bases from V and 7 bases from J, leaving 7 bases between the germline ends. In Seattle, one collaborating source enrolled patients while the infection was active and tracked those patients longitudinally over the course of disease. Whole blood was collected in K2EDTA tubes by collaborating institutions according to the institutions' own protocols. For TCRbeta analysis, collaborator samples were shipped as frozen whole blood, as isolated PBMCs, or as DNA extracted from either sample type.

This sequence originates from a woman between 40 and 50 years old with COVID-19, enrolled during active disease. The chain uses TRBV18 and TRBJ1-1; no D gene is confidently identified. Material: peripheral blood. The nucleotide sequence is given as TGTGCCAGCTCACTTCAGTTTGAAGCTTTCTTT. The translation is CASSLQFEAFF.